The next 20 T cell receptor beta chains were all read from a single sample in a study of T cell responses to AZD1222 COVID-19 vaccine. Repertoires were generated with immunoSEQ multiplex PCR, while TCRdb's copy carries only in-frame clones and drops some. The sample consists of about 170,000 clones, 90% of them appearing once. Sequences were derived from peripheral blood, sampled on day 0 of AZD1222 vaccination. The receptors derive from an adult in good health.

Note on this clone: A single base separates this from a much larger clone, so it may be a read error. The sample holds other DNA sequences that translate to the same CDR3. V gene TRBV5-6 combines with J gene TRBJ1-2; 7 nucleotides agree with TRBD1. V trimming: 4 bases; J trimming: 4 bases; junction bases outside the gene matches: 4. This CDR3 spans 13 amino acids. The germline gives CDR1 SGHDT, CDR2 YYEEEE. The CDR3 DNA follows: TGTGCCAGCAGCCCGGGACAGTCCTATGGCTACACCTTC. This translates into CASSPGQSYGYTF.

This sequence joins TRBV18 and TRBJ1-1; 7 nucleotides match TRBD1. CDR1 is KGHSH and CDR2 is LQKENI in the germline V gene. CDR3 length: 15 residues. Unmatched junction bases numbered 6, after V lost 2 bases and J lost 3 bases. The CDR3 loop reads CASSPRFQGDTEAFF. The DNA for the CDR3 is TGTGCCAGCTCACCAAGGTTCCAGGGGGACACTGAAGCTTTCTTT.

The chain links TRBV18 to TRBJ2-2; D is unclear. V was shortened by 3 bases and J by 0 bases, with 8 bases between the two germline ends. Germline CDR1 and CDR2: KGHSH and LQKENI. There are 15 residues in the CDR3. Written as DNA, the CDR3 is TGTGCCAGCTCACCGACAACTTCGAACACCGGGGAGCTGTTTTTT. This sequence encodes CASSPTTSNTGELFF.

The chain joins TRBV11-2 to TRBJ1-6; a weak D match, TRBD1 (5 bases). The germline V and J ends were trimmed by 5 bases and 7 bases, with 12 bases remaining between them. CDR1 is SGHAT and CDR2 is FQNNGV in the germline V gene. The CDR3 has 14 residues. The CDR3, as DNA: TGTGCCAGCAGCCCATACTCAGGGAATTCACCCCTCCACTTT. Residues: CASSPYSGNSPLHF.

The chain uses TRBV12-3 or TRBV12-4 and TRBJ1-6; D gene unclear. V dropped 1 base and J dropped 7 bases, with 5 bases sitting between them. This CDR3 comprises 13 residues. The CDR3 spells CASSLGGNSPLHF. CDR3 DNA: TGTGCCAGCAGTTTAGGTGGAAATTCACCCCTCCACTTT.

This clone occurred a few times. In DNA, the CDR3 is TGTGCCAGCAGCCAAGATCGAGGGACGGCTAATGAAAAACTGTTTTTT. This gives the protein CASSQDRGTANEKLFF. The chain couples TRBV3-1 (or the pseudogene TRBV3-2) to TRBJ1-4; perhaps TRBD1 as D (5 bases). The CDR3 is 16 amino acids. Germline values: CDR1 LGHDT, CDR2 YNNKEL (reference sequence). V was cut by 0 bases and J by 3 bases, with 11 bases left in between.

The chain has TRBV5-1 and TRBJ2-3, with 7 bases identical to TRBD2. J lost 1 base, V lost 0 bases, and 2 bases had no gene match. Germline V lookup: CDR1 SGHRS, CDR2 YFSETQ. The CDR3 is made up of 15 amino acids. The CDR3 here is CASSLALAGTDTQYF. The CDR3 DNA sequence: TGCGCCAGCAGCTTGGCGCTAGCGGGCACAGATACGCAGTATTTT.

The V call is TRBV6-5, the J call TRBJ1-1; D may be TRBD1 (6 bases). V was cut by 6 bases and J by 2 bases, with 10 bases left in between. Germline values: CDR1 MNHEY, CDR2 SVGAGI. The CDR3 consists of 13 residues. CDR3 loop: CASREGVNTEAFF. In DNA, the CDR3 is TGTGCCAGCAGAGAGGGGGTTAACACTGAAGCTTTCTTT.

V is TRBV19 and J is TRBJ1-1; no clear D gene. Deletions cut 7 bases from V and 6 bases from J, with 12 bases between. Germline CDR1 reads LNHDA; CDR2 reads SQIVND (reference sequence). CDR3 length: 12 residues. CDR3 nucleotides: TGTGCCAGTAATCGTTTAGGCTCTGAAGCTTTCTTT. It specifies CASNRLGSEAFF.

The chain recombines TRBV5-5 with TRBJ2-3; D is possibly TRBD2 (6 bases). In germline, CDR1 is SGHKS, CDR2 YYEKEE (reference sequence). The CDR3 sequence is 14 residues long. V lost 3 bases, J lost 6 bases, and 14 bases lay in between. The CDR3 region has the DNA TGTGCCAGCAGCTGGTGGGGGGACCCGGATACGCAGTATTTT. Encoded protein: CASSWWGDPDTQYF.

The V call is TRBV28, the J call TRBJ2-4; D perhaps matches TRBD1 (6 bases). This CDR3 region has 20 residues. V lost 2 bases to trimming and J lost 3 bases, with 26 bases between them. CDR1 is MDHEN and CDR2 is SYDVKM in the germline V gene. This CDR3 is CASSLLIGGRRRWDKNIQYF. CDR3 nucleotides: TGTGCCAGCAGTTTACTGATTGGGGGCCGCCGAAGGTGGGACAAAAACATTCAGTACTTC.

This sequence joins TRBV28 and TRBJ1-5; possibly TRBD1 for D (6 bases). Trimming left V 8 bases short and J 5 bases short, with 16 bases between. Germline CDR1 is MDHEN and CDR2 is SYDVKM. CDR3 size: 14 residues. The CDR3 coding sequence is TGTGCCAGCCGCGAAGGGGGAATCGATCAGCCCCAGCATTTT. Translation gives CASREGGIDQPQHF.

CDR3 region: CASSIFWGYTF. DNA for the CDR3: TGTGCCAGTAGTATCTTCTGGGGCTACACCTTC. The rearrangement uses TRBV19 and TRBJ1-2; no definite D call. Trimming removed 3 bases from V and 8 bases from J, with 7 bases in between. The CDR3 extends over 11 amino acids. CDR1 and CDR2 from the germline V gene are LNHDA and SQIVND (reference sequence).

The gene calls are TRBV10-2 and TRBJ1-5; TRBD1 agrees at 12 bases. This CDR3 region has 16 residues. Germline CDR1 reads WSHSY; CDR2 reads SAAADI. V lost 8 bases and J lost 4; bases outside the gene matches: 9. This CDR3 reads CASGPGTGGRNQPQHF. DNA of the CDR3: TGCGCCAGCGGTCCCGGGACAGGGGGCAGAAATCAGCCCCAGCATTTT.

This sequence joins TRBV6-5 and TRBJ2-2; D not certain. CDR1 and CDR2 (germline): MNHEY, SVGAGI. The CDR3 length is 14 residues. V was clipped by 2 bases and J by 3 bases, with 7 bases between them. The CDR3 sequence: CASSYAVYTGELFF. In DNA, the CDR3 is TGTGCCAGCAGTTACGCTGTATACACCGGGGAGCTGTTTTTT.

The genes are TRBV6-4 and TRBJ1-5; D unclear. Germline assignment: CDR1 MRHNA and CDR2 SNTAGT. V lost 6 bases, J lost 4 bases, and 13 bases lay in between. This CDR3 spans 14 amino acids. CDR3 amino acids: CASRGHRQNQPQHF. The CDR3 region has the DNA TGTGCCAGCAGGGGCCACCGACAAAATCAGCCCCAGCATTTT.

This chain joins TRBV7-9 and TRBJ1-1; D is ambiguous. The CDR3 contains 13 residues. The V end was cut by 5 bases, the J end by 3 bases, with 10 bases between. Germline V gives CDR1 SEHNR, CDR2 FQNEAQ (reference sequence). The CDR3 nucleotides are TGTGCCAGCAGCCTAACCGGAGACACTGAAGCTTTCTTT. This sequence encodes CASSLTGDTEAFF.

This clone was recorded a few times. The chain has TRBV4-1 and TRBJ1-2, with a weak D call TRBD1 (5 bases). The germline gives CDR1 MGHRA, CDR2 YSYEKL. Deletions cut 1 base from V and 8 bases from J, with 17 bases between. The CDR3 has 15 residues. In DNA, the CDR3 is TGCGCCAGCAGCCAAGCCGGCAGGGAAGGGCGCGGCTACACCTTC. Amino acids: CASSQAGREGRGYTF.

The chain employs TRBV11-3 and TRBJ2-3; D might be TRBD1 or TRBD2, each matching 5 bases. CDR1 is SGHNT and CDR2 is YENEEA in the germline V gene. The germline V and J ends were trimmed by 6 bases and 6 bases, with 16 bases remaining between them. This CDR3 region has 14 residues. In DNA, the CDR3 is TGTGCCAGCAGGTTGGGGGACCTGCAGGATACGCAGTATTTT. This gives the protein CASRLGDLQDTQYF.

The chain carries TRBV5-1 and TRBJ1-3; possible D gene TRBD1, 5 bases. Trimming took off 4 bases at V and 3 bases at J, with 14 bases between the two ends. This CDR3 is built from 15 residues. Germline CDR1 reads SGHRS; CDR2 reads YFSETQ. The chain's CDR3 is CASSPGYTGGNTIYF. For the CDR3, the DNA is TGCGCCAGCAGCCCAGGGTATACCGGTGGAAACACCATATATTTT.